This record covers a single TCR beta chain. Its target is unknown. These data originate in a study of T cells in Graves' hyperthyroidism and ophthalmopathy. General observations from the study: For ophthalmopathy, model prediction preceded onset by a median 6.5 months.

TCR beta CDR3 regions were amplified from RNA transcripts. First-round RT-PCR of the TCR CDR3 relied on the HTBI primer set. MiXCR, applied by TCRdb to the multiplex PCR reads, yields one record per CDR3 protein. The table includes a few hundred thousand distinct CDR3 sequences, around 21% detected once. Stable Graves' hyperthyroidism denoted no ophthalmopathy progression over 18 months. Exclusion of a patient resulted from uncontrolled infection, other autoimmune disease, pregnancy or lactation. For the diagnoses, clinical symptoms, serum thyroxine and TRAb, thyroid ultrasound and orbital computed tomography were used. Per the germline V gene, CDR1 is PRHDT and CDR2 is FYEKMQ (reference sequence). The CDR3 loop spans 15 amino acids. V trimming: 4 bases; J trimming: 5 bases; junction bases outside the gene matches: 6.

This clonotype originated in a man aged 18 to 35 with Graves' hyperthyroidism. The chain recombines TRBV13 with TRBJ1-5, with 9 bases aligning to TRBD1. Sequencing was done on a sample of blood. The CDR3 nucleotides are TGTGCCAGCAGCTCCCGGGACAGGGCGGATCAGCCCCAGCATTTT. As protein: CASSSRDRADQPQHF.